This T cell receptor beta chain came from a study of shared clonotypes between healthy human individuals. General study findings and limits: Sharing across four donors was highest in naive CD4 (around 5%) and lowest in memory CD8 (approximately 0.4%).

The data were produced by immunoSEQ multiplex PCR, yet TCRdb's version contains in-frame clones alone and is incomplete. The repertoire consists of around 2,000,000 clones, with just under 95% occurring once and the leading ten covering about 1.1%. The naive CD8 subset, CD45RO-negative cells positively selected for CCR7, excluded terminally differentiated effector memory CD45RA+ cells. On this clone: Antigen unknown.

This sequence was found in a man aged 18 to 30 in good health. Sequences were obtained from naive CD8+ T cells sorted from blood.

The CDR3 reads CASSYGSGGAPGELFF. CDR3 in DNA: TGTGCCAGCAGTTACGGTAGCGGGGGGGCCCCCGGGGAGCTGTTTTTT. This chain connects TRBV6-5 to TRBJ2-2, with 11 bases fitting TRBD2. Germline CDR1 MNHEY, CDR2 SVGAGI. CDR3 length: 16 amino acids. V trimming: 2 bases; J trimming: 6 bases; junction bases outside the gene matches: 5.